Many counts were recorded for the clone carrying this TCR beta chain. Its antigen is unidentified. These data belong to a study of response to subunit inactivated influenza vaccine. The CDR3 is 13 residues long. V lost 3 bases to trimming and J lost 1 base, with 8 bases between them. CDR1 is DFQATT, CDR2 SNEGSKA, per germline (reference sequence). TCRdb redid the calling of the RT-PCR reads with MiXCR, one entry per CDR3 protein. The repertoire holds 550,000 to 650,000 distinct CDR3 sequences, 10% to 15% seen once, with roughly 10% in the top ten. General study points: It was suggested by the authors that few new T cells are recruited by each seasonal influenza vaccination.

The sequence came from a middle-aged man who received an inactivated influenza vaccine. This material consisted of PBMCs from blood, taken on the day of vaccination. The chain links TRBV20-1 to TRBJ2-3; D not resolved. For the CDR3, the DNA is TGCAGTGCTAGTCGAGGAGGCACAGATACGCAGTATTTT. Translation: CSASRGGTDTQYF.